This TCR beta chain was obtained from a study of T cells expressing NK-cell markers. At the level of the study: There were seven HCMV-seropositive donors and one seronegative donor among the eight sequenced.

In generating TCR beta cDNA, 5'RACE template switching with UMIs was used. TCRdb reprocessed the 5' RACE reads and reports one entry per CDR3 protein, with no DNA. The specimen's table records some 600,000 distinct CDR3 sequences. Note on this clonotype: Its antigen is unknown.

Germline values: CDR1 DFQATT, CDR2 SNEGSKA (reference sequence). The CDR3 is 13 residues long. Findings of the study overall: In a handful of donors, dominant CD3+CD56+NKG2C+ clones formed 1.0-7.0% of CD8+ cells. In a handful of donors, dominant clonotypes made up 28.3-60.1% of CD3+CD56-NKG2C+ cells.

This TCR was recovered from a man younger than 35 in good health. The material sequenced was blood T cells: a sorted CD56 or NKG2C T cell subset, CD4+ or CD8+ T cells, or bulk PBMC T cells (not recorded which). J is TRBJ2-5 and V is TRBV20-1; as DNA is missing, the TRBD2 call by TCRdb cannot be tested. CDR3 protein: CSARLAGVHTQYF.